The TCR beta chain described here comes from a study of cytomegalovirus exposure and HLA in healthy donors. The CDR3 runs 15 residues. Germline CDR1 reads SGHRS; CDR2 reads YFSETQ. V was pared by 3 bases and J by 1 base, with 3 bases of the junction left unmatched. Primers: 60 Vbeta forward and 13 Jbeta reverse. Method: immunoSEQ multiplex PCR; TCRdb's copy keeps in-frame clones and lacks some. Of 60,000 to 75,000 clones detected, roughly 85% appear once; the ten largest clones hold roughly a tenth. The receptor was isolated from a female donor in good health and CMV-seronegative. The gene calls are TRBV5-1 and TRBJ2-3; 9 bases agree with TRBD2. Sequenced: PBMCs. The CDR3 bases are TGCGCCAGCAGCTCTAAGCGGGGGGGCACAGATACGCAGTATTTT. This gives the protein CASSSKRGGTDTQYF.